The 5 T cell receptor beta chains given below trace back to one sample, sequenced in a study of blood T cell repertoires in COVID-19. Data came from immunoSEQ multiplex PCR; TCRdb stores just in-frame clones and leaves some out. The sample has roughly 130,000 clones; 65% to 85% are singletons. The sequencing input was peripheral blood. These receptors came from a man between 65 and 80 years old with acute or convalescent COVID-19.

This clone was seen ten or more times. CDR3 loop: CASSQNAGNQPQHF. The CDR3 region has the DNA TGTGCCAGCAGTCAGAACGCAGGAAATCAGCCCCAGCATTTT. The chain couples TRBV2 to TRBJ1-5; no reliable D call. The CDR3 consists of 14 residues. Germline assignment: CDR1 SNHLY and CDR2 FYNNEI. V gave up 5 bases and J gave up 4 bases, with 12 bases separating them.

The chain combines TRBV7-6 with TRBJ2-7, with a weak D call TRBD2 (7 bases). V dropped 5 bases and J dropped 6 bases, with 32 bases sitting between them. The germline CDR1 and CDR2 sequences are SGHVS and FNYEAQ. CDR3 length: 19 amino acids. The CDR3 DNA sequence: TGTGCCAGCAGCCCAAAAACGCCGGGGGGCCGAAATATCCCTACCGAGCAGTACTTC. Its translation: CASSPKTPGGRNIPTEQYF.

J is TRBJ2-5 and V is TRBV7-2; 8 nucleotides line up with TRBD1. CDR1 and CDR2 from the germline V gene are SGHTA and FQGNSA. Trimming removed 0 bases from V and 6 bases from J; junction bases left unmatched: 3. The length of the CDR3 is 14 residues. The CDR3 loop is CASSLAGQGKTQYF. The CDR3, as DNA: TGTGCCAGCAGCTTAGCCGGACAGGGAAAGACCCAGTACTTC.

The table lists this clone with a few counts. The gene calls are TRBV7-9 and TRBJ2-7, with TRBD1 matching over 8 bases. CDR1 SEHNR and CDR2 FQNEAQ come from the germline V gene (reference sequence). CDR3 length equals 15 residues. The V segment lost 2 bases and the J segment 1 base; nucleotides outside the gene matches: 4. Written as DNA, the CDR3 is TGTGCCAGCAGCTTATCTCGGACAGGGTCCTACGAGCAGTACTTC. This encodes CASSLSRTGSYEQYF.

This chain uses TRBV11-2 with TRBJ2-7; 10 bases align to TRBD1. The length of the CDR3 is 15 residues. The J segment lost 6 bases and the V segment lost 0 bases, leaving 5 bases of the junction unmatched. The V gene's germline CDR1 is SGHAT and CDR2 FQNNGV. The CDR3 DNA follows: TGTGCCAGCAGCTTAGATTGGGACAGGGGTGGCGAGCAGTACTTC. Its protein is CASSLDWDRGGEQYF.